A selection of T cell receptor beta chains follows, all from one sample in a study of shared clonotypes between healthy human individuals. Repertoires were generated with immunoSEQ multiplex PCR, while TCRdb's copy carries only in-frame clones and drops some. This sample has about 2.3 million clones, with approximately 93% found just once. Specimen: naive CD4+ T cells from PBMCs. These receptors all come from a man younger than 35 in good health. Some clones in this sample may be carry-over from other donors' samples. Both conserved end residues are part of each CDR3. Fields, in order: D gene, V gene, J gene, clone size, CDR3 protein, CDR3 DNA. The D gene is left open where the match is weak. Some rows have no size entry. The others give once, few or many, or a class for an expanded clone.

-	TRBV5-1	TRBJ1-4	-	CASSKRTDNEKLFF	TGCGCCAGCAGTAAGCGGACGGATAATGAAAAACTGTTTTTT
TRBD2	TRBV28	TRBJ2-7	-	CASSLPRGGSEQYF	TGTGCCAGCAGTTTACCTCGGGGGGGGTCCGAGCAGTACTTC
-	TRBV5-1	TRBJ1-1	once	CASSLVRQNTEAFF	TGCGCCAGCAGCTTGGTAAGGCAGAACACTGAAGCTTTCTTT
-	TRBV10-3	TRBJ1-5	-	CAISAVNQPQHF	TGTGCCATCTCAGCCGTCAATCAGCCCCAGCATTTT
-	TRBV30	TRBJ2-2	-	CAWSFPGNPGELFF	TGTGCCTGGAGCTTCCCAGGGAACCCCGGGGAGCTGTTTTTT
TRBD1	TRBV4-1	TRBJ1-4	-	CASSRWGQVNEKLFF	TGCGCCAGCAGCCGATGGGGACAGGTTAATGAAAAACTGTTTTTT
-	TRBV19	TRBJ2-7	-	CASSRGRAVRPMDEQYF	TGTGCCAGTAGTAGGGGAAGAGCCGTCCGTCCGATGGACGAGCAGTACTTC
-	TRBV28	TRBJ2-2	-	CASTMAGSVNTGELFF	TGTGCCAGCACCATGGCGGGGTCGGTGAACACCGGGGAGCTGTTTTTT
TRBD2	TRBV30	TRBJ2-7	-	CAWSRDYSYEQYF	TGTGCCTGGAGTAGGGACTATTCATACGAGCAGTACTTC
-	TRBV18	TRBJ1-1	few	CASSPTPSGTEAFF	TGTGCCAGCTCACCAACGCCGTCGGGGACTGAAGCTTTCTTT
-	TRBV6-6	TRBJ1-2	-	CASRGFAAIYGYTF	TGTGCCAGCAGGGGTTTCGCCGCGATCTATGGCTACACCTTC
-	TRBV28	TRBJ2-3	-	CASSSGRRMKLTDTQYF	TGTGCCAGCAGTTCGGGACGGCGCATGAAGTTGACAGATACGCAGTATTTT
TRBD1	TRBV7-3	TRBJ1-2	-	CASSLTRDSYGYTF	TGTGCCAGCAGCTTAACAAGGGACAGCTATGGCTACACCTTC
TRBD2	TRBV5-1	TRBJ2-1	-	CASSQPGLAGGPNEQFF	TGCGCCAGCAGCCAACCGGGACTAGCGGGAGGTCCCAATGAGCAGTTCTTC
-	TRBV5-1	TRBJ2-2	few	CASSPQPRDITGELFF	TGCGCCAGCAGCCCCCAACCCAGGGATATCACCGGGGAGCTGTTTTTT
TRBD2	TRBV4-2	TRBJ2-7	-	CASSQAAGGLSYEQYF	TGTGCCAGCAGCCAAGCGGCGGGGGGACTCTCCTACGAGCAGTACTTC
-	TRBV19	TRBJ2-7	-	CASKVGSGSSYEQYF	TGTGCCAGTAAGGTGGGTAGCGGTAGCTCCTACGAGCAGTACTTC
-	TRBV7-3	TRBJ2-3	-	CASSLARSTDTQYF	TGTGCCAGCAGCTTAGCTCGGAGCACAGATACGCAGTATTTT
-	TRBV27	TRBJ2-3	-	CASSFFGAGTTDTQYF	TGTGCCAGCAGTTTTTTTGGTGCAGGGACCACAGATACGCAGTATTTT
-	TRBV5-6	TRBJ1-5	-	CASSLARDTNQPQHF	TGTGCCAGCAGCTTGGCCCGGGACACGAATCAGCCCCAGCATTTT
TRBD1	TRBV2	TRBJ2-1	-	CASRTGGSYNEQFF	TGTGCCAGCAGGACAGGGGGCTCCTACAATGAGCAGTTCTTC
TRBD2	TRBV28	TRBJ2-2	-	CASYRLAGVGNTGELFF	TGTGCCAGCTATCGGCTAGCGGGAGTGGGGAACACCGGGGAGCTGTTTTTT
-	TRBV5-1	TRBJ2-7	-	CASSLGTAYAYEQYF	TGCGCCAGCAGCTTGGGTACTGCCTACGCCTACGAGCAGTACTTC